The subject of this entry is one T cell receptor (beta chain). This entry belongs to a study of shared clonotypes between healthy human individuals. Execution of the assay was at deep level. The table came from immunoSEQ multiplex PCR; TCRdb's copy has only in-frame clones and leaves some out. The sample lists about 730,000 clones, 55% to 80% seen once, with under 2% in the top ten. The CDR3 runs to 16 residues. Germline CDR1 reads SGHTA; CDR2 reads FQGNSA. Trimming pared 5 bases from V and 5 bases from J, leaving 21 bases between. The sample comprised memory CD4+ T cells sorted from blood. Subset given: CD45RA-negative fraction. This TCR was sampled from a young woman in good health. This chain links TRBV7-2 with TRBJ1-1; D might be TRBD1 (6 bases). In nucleotides, the CDR3 is TGTGCCAGCAGCCAAGATCTGAGAGGGGGGCAGACTGAAGCTTTCTTT. Its translation: CASSQDLRGGQTEAFF.